This T cell receptor (beta chain) was identified in a study of blood T cell repertoires in COVID-19. The CDR3 contains 15 residues. Patients from Seattle were sampled longitudinally, starting during active infection. TCRdb keeps only in-frame clones here, not all; method: immunoSEQ multiplex PCR. The data show roughly 300,000 clones, with 80% to 90% seen just once and approximately 12% held by the top ten. Material: peripheral blood. The source of this sequence is a woman in her twenties or thirties with COVID-19, enrolled during active disease. The chain has TRBV21-1 and TRBJ1-2. TRBV21-1 is shown as a pseudogene. The CDR3, as DNA: TGTGCCAGCAGCATTCGGGACTCAGGACACTATGGCTACACCTTC. It translates to CASSIRDSGHYGYTF.